Only a few counts were recorded for the clone carrying this TCR beta chain. Its specificity is unknown. The sample originates from a study of T-cell memory formation after mild COVID-19. Overall study: Clusters were largely donor specific.

TCRdb passed the 5' RACE reads through MiXCR, listing each CDR3 protein once. Of hundreds of thousands of distinct CDR3 sequences listed, roughly 15% were seen once; the top ten hold around a fifth. Study-level points and caveats: There was a balanced CD4/CD8 profile in clones contracting day 15 to 85, and later expanders leaned CD4+.

This TCR came from a man aged 18 to 35 who had mild COVID-19 (a few samples of this study predate the infection). Cell type and time point are not known. Sequenced sample: PBMCs or a T cell subset sorted from them (not recorded which).

In DNA form, the CDR3 reads TGTGCCAGCACCCTCAGGGCGCGGGCCCAAAATTACGAGCAGTACTTC. It yields the protein CASTLRARAQNYEQYF. V usage is TRBV6-6 and J usage is TRBJ2-7; TRBD1 or TRBD2 may be the D gene (5 bases each). Germline CDR1 MNHNY, CDR2 SVGAGI (reference sequence). Trimming pared 7 bases from V and 4 bases from J, leaving 23 bases between. The CDR3 has 16 residues.